This TCR beta chain is from a study of human T cells and chemical hapten exposure. As for the study in general: Patch tests applied 0.01% DPC to the upper back and were scored after 6 days.

This clonotype was picked up many times. This CDR3 is built from 16 residues. V was cut by 0 bases and J by 7 bases, with 14 bases left in between. In germline, CDR1 is SGHRS, CDR2 YFSETQ. As the library was built, unique molecular identifiers were attached to individual cDNA molecules. Per the original methods: The number of TCRs in each sample had a median of about 96,000 and spanned roughly 23,224 to 700,000. One entry per CDR3 protein results from TCRdb running MiXCR on the RACE reads. The V and J calls shown here were made by TCRdb, not taken from the authors' results. The sample has under 450,000 distinct CDR3 sequences, roughly 5% seen once; the top ten hold approximately 2.5%. Time point in this sample: patch test 1, 2 weeks after DPC sensitization. Treatment meaning: therapeutic diphenylcyclopropenone sensitization with weekly scalp DPC.

The rearrangement joins TRBV5-1 to TRBJ1-6, with D possibly being TRBD1 (5 bases). The origin of this receptor is a woman between 45 and 65 years old with alopecia areata. Some clones in this sample may be carry-over from other donors' samples. The sequencing used whole blood, collected in connection with sensitization to the hapten diphenylcyclopropenone (DPC). The CDR3 nucleotides are TGCGCCAGCAGCTTGGATTCGGCAGGGCCCAATTCACCCCTCCACTTT. Translated: CASSLDSAGPNSPLHF. Looking up the rest from reference TRBV5-1 and TRBJ1-6 gives the full variable domain: KAGVTQTPRYLIKTRGQQVTLSCSPISGHRSVSWYQQTPGQGLQFLFEYFSETQRNKGNFPGRFSGRQFSNSRSEMNVSTLELGDSALYLCASSLDSAGPNSPLHFGNGTRLTVT.